This TCR beta chain appears in the sequencing data of a study of T-cell memory formation after mild COVID-19. For the study at large: TCR clusters mostly belonged to single donors.

CDR1 is SNHLY and CDR2 is FYNNEI in the germline V gene. V lost 5 bases, J lost 6 bases, and 16 bases lay in between. CDR3 length: 14 amino acids. This clonotype appeared a few times. Its specificity is unknown. MiXCR, run by TCRdb on the 5' RACE reads, gives a single entry per CDR3 protein. The data contain fewer than 650,000 distinct CDR3 sequences, around a sixth of them singletons. The study, taken as a whole, reports: A second wave expanding day 15 to 37 was CD4+-biased; contracting clones were balanced. Still unconfirmed is whether the second-wave clones peaking on day 37 recognized SARS-CoV-2. Mainly in CM and EM were contracting CD4+ clones; CD8+ were in EMRA.

This chain connects TRBV2 to TRBJ1-2; possibly TRBD1 for D (6 bases). This TCR derives from an adult woman who had mild COVID-19 (a few samples of this study predate the infection). Cell type and time point are not known. The sequenced material came from PBMCs or a T cell subset sorted from them (not recorded which). The DNA of the CDR3 is TGTGCCAGCAGTACTAACCAGGGGCTGGATGGCTACACCTTC. Amino acid sequence: CASSTNQGLDGYTF.